The 3 T cell receptor beta chains listed next were all sequenced from one sample in a study of intratumoral heterogeneity in liver cancer. Sequencing was performed with immunoSEQ multiplex PCR; in TCRdb, only in-frame clones are kept and a portion is missing. The top ten clones hold about 18% of a sample with just over 20,000 clones, around 67% of them seen once. The sample in question was tumor-adjacent normal tissue, obtained before any cancer treatment. These receptor sequences come from a woman between 70 and 85 years old with hepatocellular carcinoma.

This clone was seen a handful of times. The CDR3 sequence: CAWSVDKSPLHF. The CDR3 DNA sequence: TGTGCCTGGAGTGTAGACAAGTCACCCCTCCACTTT. The chain has TRBV30 and TRBJ1-6; D gene ambiguous. The V end was cut by 0 bases, the J end by 10 bases, with 7 bases between. The germline CDR1 and CDR2 sequences are GTSNPN and SVGIG (reference sequence). The CDR3 spans 12 residues.

The chain couples TRBV5-1 to TRBJ2-7; 7 bases line up with TRBD1. V gave up 4 bases and J gave up 0 bases; unmatched junction bases: 10. Germline V gene data show CDR1 as SGHRS and CDR2 as YFSETQ. CDR3 length: 16 residues. Here the CDR3 reads CASSPAGTASSYEQYF. CDR3 in DNA: TGCGCCAGCAGCCCGGCCGGGACAGCCAGCTCCTACGAGCAGTACTTC.

V usage is TRBV27 and J usage is TRBJ2-2; 9 bases are a match to TRBD2. Germline CDR1 MNHEY, CDR2 SMNVEV (reference sequence). This CDR3 comprises 15 residues. Trimming cost V 4 bases and J 9 bases; bases outside gene matches: 9. As DNA, the CDR3 is TGTGCCAGCAGTTATCTAGCGGGGCCGGGGCGGGAGCTGTTTTTT. This sequence encodes CASSYLAGPGRELFF.